This T cell receptor (beta chain) was retrieved from a study of spatial heterogeneity in lung cancer. Study summary: The count of detected beta-chain sequences consistently exceeded that of alpha-chain sequences. Mean representation of each unique TCR and UMI combination in the raw reads exceeded 9.5 occurrences.

There are 15 residues in the CDR3. The germline V and J ends were trimmed by 6 bases and 10 bases, with 22 bases remaining between them. CDR1 and CDR2 from the germline V gene are MNHEY and SVGEGT. Via MiXCR, TCRdb re-called the 5' RACE reads, giving one row per CDR3 protein. This table has over 6,500 distinct CDR3 sequences, about 11% appearing once. Many counts were recorded for this clonotype. The antigen is not known. Whole-study results and caveats: Within tumors, counts of expanded alpha and beta TCRs tracked tumor mutation counts. The estimate shows that only around 7% of tumor T cells were covered for alpha and approximately 13% for beta chains.

Indicated time point: sample taken at primary tumor resection. There were roughly 78 donors, all of them untreated patients with early-stage non-small cell lung cancer. This receptor was taken from a male donor with early-stage non-small cell lung cancer. The sample was lung tumor tissue, taken at surgery. V is TRBV6-2 or TRBV6-3 and J is TRBJ2-1; D tentatively reads TRBD1 or TRBD2 (5 bases each). The CDR3 nucleotides read TGTGCCAGCAGCAACTTGGGGGTCTGGACACGCGAGCAGTTCTTC. Amino acid sequence: CASSNLGVWTREQFF.